These T cell receptor beta chains were read from a single sample in a study of T cells in localized non-small cell lung cancer. The repertoire was sequenced with immunoSEQ multiplex PCR; TCRdb's copy has only in-frame clones and lacks some. The sample shows around 30,000 clones, around 93% of them seen only once. Source: peripheral blood mononuclear cells, taken before any cancer treatment. These receptors came from a woman between 40 and 69 years old with stage III lung adenocarcinoma. The CDR3 runs from the conserved cysteine through the conserved F or W. A D gene is named only where the DNA matches it firmly. Size tells how often a clone was seen (once, few, many) or the class of an expanded clone, and some rows leave it out.

D gene	clone size	V gene	CDR3 length	J gene	CDR3 DNA	CDR3 protein
.	.	TRBV5-1	14	TRBJ2-2	TGCGCCAGCAGCTGGGATCCGAACACCGGGGAGCTGTTTTTT	CASSWDPNTGELFF
TRBD1	.	TRBV28	17	TRBJ2-1	TGTGCCAGCAGCCCGCCGTCATACAGGGGGCCCTACAATGAGCAGTTCTTC	CASSPPSYRGPYNEQFF
.	.	TRBV18	14	TRBJ2-7	TGTGCCAGCTCACCATCGGTCTTGGAAGGAGAGCAGTACTTC	CASSPSVLEGEQYF
.	.	TRBV2	13	TRBJ1-2	TGTGCCAGCAACGGGGGACCCTTGGATGGCTACACCTTC	CASNGGPLDGYTF
.	.	TRBV7-7	15	TRBJ2-1	TGTGCTAGCAGCTTAGCGAGTACTGGTGGCCATGAGCAGTTCTTC	CASSLASTGGHEQFF
.	.	TRBV9	12	TRBJ2-7	TGTGCCAGCAGCGCCGGGACAAATGAGCAGTACTTC	CASSAGTNEQYF
.	.	TRBV5-6	15	TRBJ2-2	TGTGCCAGCAGCTTGGCCTTGGGCCTCACCGGGGAGCTGTTTTTT	CASSLALGLTGELFF
TRBD2	.	TRBV5-4	16	TRBJ2-7	TGTGCCAGCAGCCCGGGGACTAGCGGGGGGCCGTTCGAGCAGTACTTC	CASSPGTSGGPFEQYF
.	.	TRBV5-1	15	TRBJ1-3	TGCGCCAGCAGCTCCCCCAAGAGCTCTGGAAACACCATATATTTT	CASSSPKSSGNTIYF
.	few	TRBV10-3	15	TRBJ1-1	TGTGCCATCAGTGAGTCGGGGACTGTGAACACTGAAGCTTTCTTT	CAISESGTVNTEAFF
TRBD1	.	TRBV4-1	17	TRBJ2-7	TGCGCCAGCAGCCAAGGTTCCTGGACAGGGGCGAACTACGAGCAGTACTTC	CASSQGSWTGANYEQYF
.	.	TRBV15	12	TRBJ2-5	TGTGCCACCAGCAGGGGGGGAGAGACCCAGTACTTC	CATSRGGETQYF
.	.	TRBV6-1	15	TRBJ1-2	TGTGCCAGCAGTGAAGCTGGGGGGGCGCGTAATGGCTACACCTTC	CASSEAGGARNGYTF
.	once	TRBV19	13	TRBJ1-1	TGTGCCAGTAGTAGTCACACGAACACTGAAGCTTTCTTT	CASSSHTNTEAFF
.	.	TRBV5-4	13	TRBJ2-1	TGTGCCAGCAGCTATGGACAGTACAATGAGCAGTTCTTC	CASSYGQYNEQFF
.	.	TRBV18	14	TRBJ2-3	TGTGCCAGCTCACCAGCCGCAGCCCCAGATACGCAGTATTTT	CASSPAAAPDTQYF
.	.	TRBV5-8	15	TRBJ2-5	TGTGCCAGCAGCTTGTGGACAGGGAGGGTGGAGACCCAGTACTTC	CASSLWTGRVETQYF
TRBD2	once	TRBV30	12	TRBJ2-1	TGTGCCGGCTCTAGCGGGGTGAATGAGCAGTTCTTC	CAGSSGVNEQFF
.	.	TRBV7-3	15	TRBJ2-3	TGTGCCAGCAGCCAGGCGGCCTTCAGCACAGATACGCAGTATTTT	CASSQAAFSTDTQYF
.	few	TRBV28	14	TRBJ1-5	TGTGCCAGCAGTTTATCAGGGAGCAATCAGCCCCAGCATTTT	CASSLSGSNQPQHF
.	.	TRBV15	14	TRBJ1-1	TGTGCCACCAGCAGAGGGACCACCGGAACTGAAGCTTTCTTT	CATSRGTTGTEAFF
TRBD1	.	TRBV27	15	TRBJ1-4	TGTGCCAGCCGAATCAGGGGGCTAGGGGAAGAAAAACTGTTTTTT	CASRIRGLGEEKLFF
TRBD1	.	TRBV7-9	13	TRBJ2-7	TGTGCCAGCAGCTTAGCTACCGGGACAGGGATAAACTTC	CASSLATGTGINF
.	.	TRBV4-2	14	TRBJ2-7	TGTGCCAGCAGCCAGAGGACAGATTCCTACGAGCAGTACTTC	CASSQRTDSYEQYF
.	.	TRBV29-1	12	TRBJ1-5	TGCAGCGTCCGGGATAGCAATCAGCCCCAGCATTTT	CSVRDSNQPQHF
.	.	TRBV27	13	TRBJ1-2	TGTGCCAGCAGTTTAAGGCAGAACTATGGCTACACCTTC	CASSLRQNYGYTF
.	.	TRBV30	15	TRBJ1-6	TGTGCCTGGAAAGGGACCGCCGGGGGGGTTTCACCCCTCCACTTT	CAWKGTAGGVSPLHF
.	.	TRBV7-6	18	TRBJ2-1	TGTGCCAGCAGCTTATTCGCCGCCTCTAGCGGGACAGGGAATGAGCAGTTCTTC	CASSLFAASSGTGNEQFF
TRBD2	once	TRBV7-3	15	TRBJ2-7	TGTGCCAGCAGCTGGGAGGGCAGACGGCCCTACGAGCAGTACTTC	CASSWEGRRPYEQYF
TRBD1	few	TRBV9	14	TRBJ1-1	TGTGCCAGCAGCCAACAGGGGGTTGGAACTGAAGCTTTCTTT	CASSQQGVGTEAFF
.	.	TRBV2	14	TRBJ1-4	TGTGCCAGCAGTGAAAGAAGGGTTAGTGAAAAACTGTTTTTT	CASSERRVSEKLFF
.	.	TRBV28	16	TRBJ2-1	TGTGCCAGCAGTTGGACCTTGGGGCAGGGAATAACTGAGCAGTTCTTC	CASSWTLGQGITEQFF
TRBD2	.	TRBV11-3	17	TRBJ2-1	TGTGCCAGCAGCTCTGGACTAGCGGGAGGACTGGGCGGTGAGCAGTTCTTC	CASSSGLAGGLGGEQFF
TRBD1	.	TRBV27	15	TRBJ1-1	TGTGCCAGCAGTTTAACAGGGGCCGGGAGCACTGAAGCTTTCTTT	CASSLTGAGSTEAFF
.	.	TRBV11-3	14	TRBJ2-7	TGTGCCAGCAGCTTAGGAGGGGACCCCTCCGAGCAGTACTTC	CASSLGGDPSEQYF
.	.	TRBV18	14	TRBJ1-5	TGTGCCAGCTCACCCCCGGGACAAAATCAGCCCCAGCATTTT	CASSPPGQNQPQHF
.	.	TRBV11-2	18	TRBJ2-7	TGTGCCAGCAGCTTAGGGGCTTTATCTTACGGTTCCTCCTACGAGCAGTACTTC	CASSLGALSYGSSYEQYF
.	once	TRBV28	11	TRBJ1-1	TGTGCCAGCAGTGATAGGGGTGAAGCTTTCTTT	CASSDRGEAFF
.	.	TRBV10-3	14	TRBJ1-6	TGTGCCATCAGTGAGTCGACAGGTAGTTCACCCCTCCACTTT	CAISESTGSSPLHF
.	.	TRBV14	14	TRBJ2-1	TGTGCCAGCAGCCAAGTAGGGGAATACAATGAGCAGTTCTTC	CASSQVGEYNEQFF
.	.	TRBV30	14	TRBJ2-5	TGTGCCTGGAGTGTACAGGGGGGGACGGAGACCCAGTACTTC	CAWSVQGGTETQYF
TRBD2	.	TRBV2	14	TRBJ2-2	TGTGCCAGCAAGCTAGCGGGGTATACCGGGGAGCTGTTTTTT	CASKLAGYTGELFF
TRBD2	.	TRBV28	16	TRBJ2-7	TGTGCCAGCAGTTTTTCCTTTGGCGGGAGCTCCTACGAGCAGTACTTC	CASSFSFGGSSYEQYF
.	.	TRBV5-8	12	TRBJ2-4	TGTGCCAGCAGGAAACAGGGAGGGGAACAGTACTTC	CASRKQGGEQYF
.	.	TRBV6-1	12	TRBJ1-5	TGTGCCAGCAGTCCCACGGCTCAGCCCCAGCATTTT	CASSPTAQPQHF
.	.	TRBV7-2	15	TRBJ1-1	TGTGCCAGCAGTCTACAGGCGATGCCGAACACTGAAGCTTTCTTT	CASSLQAMPNTEAFF
TRBD1	.	TRBV19	14	TRBJ1-4	TGTGCCAGTAATCAACAGACAGGGGGTGAAAAACTGTTTTTT	CASNQQTGGEKLFF
TRBD2	.	TRBV5-4	16	TRBJ2-5	TGTGCCAGCAGCCCAGCTAGCGGGAGGGCTCAAGAGACCCAGTACTTC	CASSPASGRAQETQYF
TRBD1	.	TRBV4-1	15	TRBJ2-3	TGCGCCAGCAACAACCCGGGACAGGGAAAAGATACGCAGTATTTT	CASNNPGQGKDTQYF
.	medium-sized	TRBV6-1	16	TRBJ2-4	TGTGCCAGCAGTGAAAAGCAGGGTAGAACCAAAAACATTCAGTACTTC	CASSEKQGRTKNIQYF